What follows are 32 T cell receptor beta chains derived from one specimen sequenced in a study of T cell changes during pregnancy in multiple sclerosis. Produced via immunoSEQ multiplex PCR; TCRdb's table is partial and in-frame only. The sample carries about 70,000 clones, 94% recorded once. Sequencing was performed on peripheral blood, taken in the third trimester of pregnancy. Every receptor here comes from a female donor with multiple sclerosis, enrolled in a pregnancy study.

The CDR3: CASGKQVPGGYTF. For the CDR3, the DNA is TGTGCTAGTGGGAAACAGGTTCCGGGTGGCTACACCTTC. The chain has TRBV12-5 and TRBJ1-2; a weak D match, TRBD1 (5 bases). The CDR3 spans 13 residues. With 6 bases removed from V and 7 bases from J, the gap between germline ends came to 15 bases. The germline gives CDR1 LGHNT, CDR2 FRNRAP.

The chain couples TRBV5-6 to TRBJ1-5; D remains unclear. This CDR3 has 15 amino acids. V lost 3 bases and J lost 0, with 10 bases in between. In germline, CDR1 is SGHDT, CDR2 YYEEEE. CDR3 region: CASSSGLYSNQPQHF. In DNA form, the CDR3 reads TGTGCCAGCAGCTCCGGACTGTATAGCAATCAGCCCCAGCATTTT.

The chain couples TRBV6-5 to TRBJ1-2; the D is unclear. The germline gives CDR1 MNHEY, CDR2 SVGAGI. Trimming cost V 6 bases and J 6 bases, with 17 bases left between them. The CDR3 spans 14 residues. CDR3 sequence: CASSLGRQEDGYTF. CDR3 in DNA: TGTGCCAGCAGCCTAGGGAGGCAGGAAGATGGCTACACCTTC.

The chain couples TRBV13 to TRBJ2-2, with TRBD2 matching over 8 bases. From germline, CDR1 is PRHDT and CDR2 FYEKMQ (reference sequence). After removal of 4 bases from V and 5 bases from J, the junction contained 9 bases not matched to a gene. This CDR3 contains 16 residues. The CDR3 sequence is CASSYRSGVWTGELFF. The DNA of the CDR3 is TGTGCCAGCAGCTACCGTAGCGGGGTCTGGACCGGGGAGCTGTTTTTT.

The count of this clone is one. DNA of the CDR3: TGTGCCAGTAGTAACACCGGGACTAGAGTCGCAGATACGCAGTATTTT. Encoded protein: CASSNTGTRVADTQYF. The chain carries TRBV19 and TRBJ2-3, with 8 nucleotides matching TRBD2. J lost 4 bases, V lost 4 bases, and 10 bases had no gene match. Germline-derived CDR1 and CDR2 are LNHDA and SQIVND (reference sequence). CDR3 length: 16 residues.

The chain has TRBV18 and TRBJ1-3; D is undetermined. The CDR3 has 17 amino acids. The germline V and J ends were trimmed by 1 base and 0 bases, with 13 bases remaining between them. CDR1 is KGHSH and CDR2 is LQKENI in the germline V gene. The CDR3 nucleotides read TGTGCCAGCTCACCACAGTCAGGAACTTTCTCTGGAAACACCATATATTTT. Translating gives CASSPQSGTFSGNTIYF.

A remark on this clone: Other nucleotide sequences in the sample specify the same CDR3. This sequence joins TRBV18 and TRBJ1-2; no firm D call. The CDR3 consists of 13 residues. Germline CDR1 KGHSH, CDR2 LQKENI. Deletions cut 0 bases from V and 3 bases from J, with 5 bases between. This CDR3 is CASSPPGDYGYTF. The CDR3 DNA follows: TGTGCCAGCTCACCACCCGGAGACTATGGCTACACCTTC.

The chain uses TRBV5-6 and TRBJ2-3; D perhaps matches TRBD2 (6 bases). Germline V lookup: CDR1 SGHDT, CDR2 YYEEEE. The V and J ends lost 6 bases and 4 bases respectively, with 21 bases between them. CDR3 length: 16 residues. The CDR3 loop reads CASTEGGGRRADTQYF. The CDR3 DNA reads TGTGCCAGCACCGAGGGAGGTGGCAGGCGGGCAGATACGCAGTATTTT.

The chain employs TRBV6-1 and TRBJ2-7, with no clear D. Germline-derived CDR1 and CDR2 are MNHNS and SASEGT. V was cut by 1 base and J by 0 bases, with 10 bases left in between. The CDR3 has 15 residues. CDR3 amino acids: CASSEETVSSYEQYF. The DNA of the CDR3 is TGTGCCAGCAGTGAAGAGACTGTCAGCTCCTACGAGCAGTACTTC.

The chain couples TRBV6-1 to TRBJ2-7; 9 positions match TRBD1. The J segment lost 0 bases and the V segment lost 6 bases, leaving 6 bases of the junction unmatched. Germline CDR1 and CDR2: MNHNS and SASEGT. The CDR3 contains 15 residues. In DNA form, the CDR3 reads TGTGCCAGCAGCCACCGGGACAGGGACTCCTACGAGCAGTACTTC. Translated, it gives CASSHRDRDSYEQYF.

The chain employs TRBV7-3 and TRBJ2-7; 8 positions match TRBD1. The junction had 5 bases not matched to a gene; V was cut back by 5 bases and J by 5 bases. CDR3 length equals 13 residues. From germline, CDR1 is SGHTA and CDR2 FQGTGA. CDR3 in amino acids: CASSLDRGNEQYF. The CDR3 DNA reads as TGTGCCAGCAGCCTCGACAGGGGCAACGAGCAGTACTTC.

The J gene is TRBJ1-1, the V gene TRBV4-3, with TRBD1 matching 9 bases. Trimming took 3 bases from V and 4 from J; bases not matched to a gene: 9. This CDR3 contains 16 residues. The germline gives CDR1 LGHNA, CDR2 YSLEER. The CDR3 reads CASSHEVGTGSTEAFF. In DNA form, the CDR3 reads TGCGCCAGCAGCCATGAGGTCGGGACAGGGAGCACTGAAGCTTTCTTT.

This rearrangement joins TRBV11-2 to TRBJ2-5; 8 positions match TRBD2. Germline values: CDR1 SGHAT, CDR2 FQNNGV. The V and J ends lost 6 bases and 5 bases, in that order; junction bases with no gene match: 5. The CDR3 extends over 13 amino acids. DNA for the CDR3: TGTGCCAGCAGTAGGACTAGCCGGGAGACCCAGTACTTC. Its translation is CASSRTSRETQYF.

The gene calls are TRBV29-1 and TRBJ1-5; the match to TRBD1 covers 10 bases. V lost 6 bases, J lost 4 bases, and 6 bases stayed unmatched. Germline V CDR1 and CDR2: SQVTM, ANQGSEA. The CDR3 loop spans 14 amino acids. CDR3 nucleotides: TGCAGCGTCGGGACAGGGGCGAATAATCAGCCCCAGCATTTT. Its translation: CSVGTGANNQPQHF.

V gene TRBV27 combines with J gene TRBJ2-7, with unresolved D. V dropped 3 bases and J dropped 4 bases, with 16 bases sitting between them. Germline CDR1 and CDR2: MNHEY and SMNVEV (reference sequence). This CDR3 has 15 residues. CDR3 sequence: CASSFGAAMGYEQYF. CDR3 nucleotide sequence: TGTGCCAGCAGTTTTGGAGCTGCTATGGGTTACGAGCAGTACTTC.

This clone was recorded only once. In DNA, the CDR3 is TGTGCCAGCAGCGTCACAGGGGGCGGACTCTACAATGAGCAGTTCTTC. It specifies CASSVTGGGLYNEQFF. J is TRBJ2-1 and V is TRBV9; 9 bases map to TRBD1. Germline assignment: CDR1 SGDLS and CDR2 YYNGEE. This CDR3 is built from 16 residues. With V trimmed by 2 bases and J by 3 bases, 6 bases remained unmatched. Looking up the rest from reference TRBV9 and TRBJ2-1 gives the full variable domain: DSGVTQTPKHLITATGQRVTLRCSPRSGDLSVYWYQQSLDQGLQFLIQYYNGEERAKGNILERFSAQQFPDLHSELNLSSLELGDSALYFCASSVTGGGLYNEQFFGPGTRLTVL.

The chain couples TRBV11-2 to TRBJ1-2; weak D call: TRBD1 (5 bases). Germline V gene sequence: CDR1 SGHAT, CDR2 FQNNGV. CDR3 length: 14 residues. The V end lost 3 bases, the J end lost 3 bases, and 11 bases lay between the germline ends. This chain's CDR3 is CASSFGGFDYGYTF. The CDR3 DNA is TGTGCCAGCAGCTTCGGGGGGTTTGACTATGGCTACACCTTC. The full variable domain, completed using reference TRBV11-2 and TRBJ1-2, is EAGVAQSPRYKIIEKRQSVAFWCNPISGHATLYWYQQILGQGPKLLIQFQNNGVVDDSQLPKDRFSAERLKGVDSTLKIQPAKLEDSAVYLCASSFGGFDYGYTFGSGTRLTVV.

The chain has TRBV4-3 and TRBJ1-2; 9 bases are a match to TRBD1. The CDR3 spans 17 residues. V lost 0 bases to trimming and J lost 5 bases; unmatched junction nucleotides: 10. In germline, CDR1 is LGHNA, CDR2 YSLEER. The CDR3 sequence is CASSQDKGTGGGYGYTF. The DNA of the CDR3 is TGCGCCAGCAGCCAAGATAAAGGCACAGGGGGCGGGTATGGCTACACCTTC.

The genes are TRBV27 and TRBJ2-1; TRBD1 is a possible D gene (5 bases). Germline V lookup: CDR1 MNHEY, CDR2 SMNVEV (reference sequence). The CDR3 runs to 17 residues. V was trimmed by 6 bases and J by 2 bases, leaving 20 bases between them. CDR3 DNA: TGTGCCAGCAGATATAAGCCAGGGTATGGTACCTACAATGAGCAGTTCTTC. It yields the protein CASRYKPGYGTYNEQFF.

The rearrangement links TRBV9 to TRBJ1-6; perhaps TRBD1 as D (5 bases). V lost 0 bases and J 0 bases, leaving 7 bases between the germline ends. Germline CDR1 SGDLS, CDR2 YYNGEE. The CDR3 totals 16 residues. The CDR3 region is CASSVGGGSYNSPLHF. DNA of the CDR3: TGTGCCAGCAGCGTAGGCGGGGGCTCCTATAATTCACCCCTCCACTTT. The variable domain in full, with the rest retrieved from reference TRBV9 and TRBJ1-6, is DSGVTQTPKHLITATGQRVTLRCSPRSGDLSVYWYQQSLDQGLQFLIQYYNGEERAKGNILERFSAQQFPDLHSELNLSSLELGDSALYFCASSVGGGSYNSPLHFGNGTRLTVT.

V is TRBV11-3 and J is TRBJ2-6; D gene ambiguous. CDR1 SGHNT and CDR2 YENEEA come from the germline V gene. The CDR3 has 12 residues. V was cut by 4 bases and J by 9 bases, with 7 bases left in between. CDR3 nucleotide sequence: TGTGCCAGCAGCTCAAGCCTCAACGTCCTGACTTTC. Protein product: CASSSSLNVLTF.

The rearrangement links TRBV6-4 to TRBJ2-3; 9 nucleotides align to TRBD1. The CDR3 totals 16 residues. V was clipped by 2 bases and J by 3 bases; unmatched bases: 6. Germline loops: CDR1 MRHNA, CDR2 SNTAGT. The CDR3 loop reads CASSDGTGSGTDTQYF. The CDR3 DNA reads TGTGCCAGCAGTGACGGGACAGGGTCTGGGACAGATACGCAGTATTTT.

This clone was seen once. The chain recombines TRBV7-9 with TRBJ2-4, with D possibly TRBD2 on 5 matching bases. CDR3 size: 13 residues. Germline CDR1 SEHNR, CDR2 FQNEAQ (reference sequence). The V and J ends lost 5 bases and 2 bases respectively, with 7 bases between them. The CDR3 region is CASSDYTKNIQYF. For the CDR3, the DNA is TGTGCCAGCAGCGACTACACCAAAAACATTCAGTACTTC.

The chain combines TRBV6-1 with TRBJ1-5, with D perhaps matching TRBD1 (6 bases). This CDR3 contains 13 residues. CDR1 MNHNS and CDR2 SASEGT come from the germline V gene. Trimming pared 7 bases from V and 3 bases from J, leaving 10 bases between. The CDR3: CASTNRDNQPQHF. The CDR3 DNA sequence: TGTGCCAGCACCAACAGGGACAATCAGCCCCAGCATTTT.

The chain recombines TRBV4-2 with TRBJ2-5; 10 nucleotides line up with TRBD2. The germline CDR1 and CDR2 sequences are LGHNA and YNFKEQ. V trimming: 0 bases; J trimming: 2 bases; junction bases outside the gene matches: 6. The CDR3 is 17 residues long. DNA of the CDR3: TGTGCCAGCAGCCAAGATGGAGCGGGGGGGGAACAAGAGACCCAGTACTTC. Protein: CASSQDGAGGEQETQYF.

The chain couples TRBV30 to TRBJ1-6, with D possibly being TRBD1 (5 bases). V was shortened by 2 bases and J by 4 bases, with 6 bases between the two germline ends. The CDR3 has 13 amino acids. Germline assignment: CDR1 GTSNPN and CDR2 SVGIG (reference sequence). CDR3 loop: CAWSQGYNSPLHF. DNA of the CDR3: TGTGCCTGGAGTCAGGGATATAATTCACCCCTCCACTTT.

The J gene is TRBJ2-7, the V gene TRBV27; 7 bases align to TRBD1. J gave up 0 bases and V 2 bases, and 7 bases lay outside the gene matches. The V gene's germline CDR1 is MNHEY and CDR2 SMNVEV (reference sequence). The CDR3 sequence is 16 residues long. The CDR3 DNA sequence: TGTGCCAGCAGTTTAAGGCGGACAGGATCCTCCTACGAGCAGTACTTC. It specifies CASSLRRTGSSYEQYF.

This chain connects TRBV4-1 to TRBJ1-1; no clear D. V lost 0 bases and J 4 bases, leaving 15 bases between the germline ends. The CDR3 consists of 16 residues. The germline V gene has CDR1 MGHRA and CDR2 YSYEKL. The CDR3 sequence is CASSQEQRVIGTEAFF. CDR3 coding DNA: TGCGCCAGCAGCCAAGAGCAACGGGTGATCGGCACTGAAGCTTTCTTT.

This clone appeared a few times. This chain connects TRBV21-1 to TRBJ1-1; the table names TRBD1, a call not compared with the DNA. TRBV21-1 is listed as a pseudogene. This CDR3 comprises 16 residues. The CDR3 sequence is CASSPWRPDMNTEAFF. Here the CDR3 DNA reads TGTGCCAGCAGCCCCTGGCGCCCGGACATGAACACTGAAGCTTTCTTT.

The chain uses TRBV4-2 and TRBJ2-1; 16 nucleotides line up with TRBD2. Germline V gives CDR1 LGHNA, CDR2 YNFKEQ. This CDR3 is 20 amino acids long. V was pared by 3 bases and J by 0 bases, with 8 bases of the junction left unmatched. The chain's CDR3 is CASSQEAGLAGGSSYNEQFF. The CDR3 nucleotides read TGTGCCAGCAGCCAGGAGGCGGGACTAGCGGGGGGGAGCTCCTACAATGAGCAGTTCTTC.

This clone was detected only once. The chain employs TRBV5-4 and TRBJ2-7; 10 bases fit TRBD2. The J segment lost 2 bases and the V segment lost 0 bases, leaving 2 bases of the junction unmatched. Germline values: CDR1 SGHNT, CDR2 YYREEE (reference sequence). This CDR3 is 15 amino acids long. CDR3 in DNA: TGTGCCAGCAGCTTGGCCCTAGCGGGGGCCTACGAGCAGTACTTC. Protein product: CASSLALAGAYEQYF.

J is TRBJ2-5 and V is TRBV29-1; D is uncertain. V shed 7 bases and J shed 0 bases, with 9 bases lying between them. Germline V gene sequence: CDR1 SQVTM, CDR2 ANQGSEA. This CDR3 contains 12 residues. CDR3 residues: CSARLNQETQYF. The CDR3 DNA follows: TGCAGCGCCAGACTGAACCAAGAGACCCAGTACTTC. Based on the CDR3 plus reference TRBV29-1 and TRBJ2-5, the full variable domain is SAVISQKPSRDICQRGTSLTIQCQVDSQVTMMFWYRQQPGQSLTLIATANQGSEATYESGFVIDKFPISRPNLTFSTLTVSNMSPEDSSIYLCSARLNQETQYFGPGTRLLVL.